This TCR beta chain was sequenced in a study of blood T cell repertoires in COVID-19. Study context: COVID-19 samples from acute and convalescent phases originated in the United States, Italy and Spain. Sources were T cells, B-cell-depleted T cells, or PBMCs; the material itself was cDNA or gDNA.

The CDR3 runs 14 residues. V lost 4 bases to trimming and J lost 2 bases, with 11 bases between them. Germline CDR1 and CDR2: MNHEY and SMNVEV (reference sequence). Clones were read by immunoSEQ multiplex PCR, and TCRdb kept only the in-frame ones, dropping some. The repertoire has 50,000 to 65,000 clones, around 82% of them found once; the top ten carry about 5.9%. The V and J genes are TRBV27 and TRBJ1-2, with D perhaps matching TRBD1 (5 bases). The receptor comes from a human donor in a cohort sampled during active COVID-19. Sequencing was carried out using peripheral blood. The CDR3 bases are TGTGCCAGCAGTTCCTCGGGGGGGAACTATGGCTACACCTTC. Amino acid sequence: CASSSSGGNYGYTF.